This T cell receptor beta chain was observed in a study of blood T cell repertoires in COVID-19. A single count supports this clone. The data were produced by immunoSEQ multiplex PCR, yet TCRdb's version contains in-frame clones alone and is incomplete. There are 130,000 to 150,000 clones in the sample; over 70% occur only once, and about 11% lies in the top ten. The source material was PBMCs or T cells enriched from blood (not recorded which). The source is a man aged 55 to 69 who had recovered from COVID-19.

DNA of the CDR3: TGTGCCAGCAGCTTAGATTTTCGGGAGACCCAGTACTTC. This sequence encodes CASSLDFRETQYF. This chain connects TRBV7-8 to TRBJ2-5; D uncertain. The CDR3 runs 13 residues. Trimming removed 1 base at V and 5 bases at J, with 8 bases between. Per germline, CDR1 SGHVS and CDR2 FQNEAQ. The whole variable domain, remainder taken from reference TRBV7-8 and TRBJ2-5, is GAGVSQSPRYKVAKRGQDVALRCDPISGHVSLFWYQQALGQGPEFLTYFQNEAQLDKSGLPSDRFFAERPEGSVSTLKIQRTQQEDSAVYLCASSLDFRETQYFGPGTRLLVL.